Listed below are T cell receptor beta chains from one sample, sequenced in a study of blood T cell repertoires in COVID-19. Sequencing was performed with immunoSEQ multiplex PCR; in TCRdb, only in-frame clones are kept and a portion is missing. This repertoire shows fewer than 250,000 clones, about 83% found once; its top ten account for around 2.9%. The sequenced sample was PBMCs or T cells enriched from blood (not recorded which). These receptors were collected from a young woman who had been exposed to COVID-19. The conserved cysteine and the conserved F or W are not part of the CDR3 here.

CDR3: SVPRAPLLGQF
V: TRBV29-1
J: TRBJ2-1

CDR3: ASSFTGGLREQY
V: TRBV5-1
J: TRBJ2-7

CDR3: ASSQVDAGTDTQY
V: TRBV4-1
J: TRBJ2-3

CDR3: AWSLGQVFTEAF
V: TRBV30
J: TRBJ1-1

CDR3: AISSFAGGPNNEQF
V: TRBV10-3
J: TRBJ2-1

CDR3: ASSEGQGYNEQF
V: TRBV7-8
J: TRBJ2-1

CDR3: ASSLDSRGAKDNSPLH
V: TRBV7-8
J: TRBJ1-6

CDR3: ASSEWSRDTMNTEAF
V: TRBV25-1
J: TRBJ1-1

CDR3: ASSVEGLARNGELF
V: TRBV9
J: TRBJ2-2

CDR3: ASSPLSTGAFKETQY
V: TRBV4-1
J: TRBJ2-5

CDR3: ASSLGGWTGGTEAF
V: TRBV7-9
J: TRBJ1-1

CDR3: ASSTLAGGGNEQF
V: TRBV6-5
J: TRBJ2-1

CDR3: ASSYEGTGNTIY
V: TRBV6-5
J: TRBJ1-3

CDR3: ASSSRPDSNTGELF
V: TRBV11-2
J: TRBJ2-2

CDR3: ASSPQGEGYGYT
V: TRBV18
J: TRBJ1-2

CDR3: ASSIQGIYNYGYT
V: TRBV19
J: TRBJ1-2

CDR3: ASSPGGGLFGYT
V: TRBV7-2
J: TRBJ1-2

CDR3: AWREETQY
V: TRBV30
J: TRBJ2-5